The 6 T cell receptor beta chains below come from one sample, sequenced in a study of T cells after yellow fever vaccination. Each CDR3 protein is one row after TCRdb ran MiXCR on the 5' RACE reads. The sample includes approximately 110,000 distinct CDR3 sequences, 8.4% of them seen just once. The sequencing used CD8+ T cells sorted from PBMCs, collected 45 days after the yellow fever booster vaccination. These receptors were collected from a man aged 25 to 40 who received the YFV17D yellow fever vaccine.

This clonotype appeared many times. The chain has TRBV12-3 or TRBV12-4 and TRBJ2-7; TRBD2 might be the D (5 bases). This CDR3 is built from 12 residues. V gave up 6 bases and J gave up 7 bases, with 13 bases separating them. The CDR3: CASSPGPGEQYF. For the CDR3, the DNA is TGTGCCAGCAGCCCTGGACCGGGAGAGCAGTACTTC.

The chain couples TRBV7-9 to TRBJ2-7; 8 bases are a match to TRBD2. V trimming: 3 bases; J trimming: 3 bases; junction bases outside the gene matches: 4. Per the germline V gene, CDR1 is SEHNR and CDR2 is FQNEAQ (reference sequence). The CDR3 totals 14 residues. This chain's CDR3 is CASSFSSGLYEQYF. CDR3 DNA sequence: TGTGCCAGCAGCTTCTCTAGCGGGCTCTACGAGCAGTACTTC.

In this sample, this clonotype turned up a few times. The rearrangement joins TRBV2 to TRBJ2-5; unclear D gene. The germline V gene has CDR1 SNHLY and CDR2 FYNNEI. V was pared by 8 bases and J by 2 bases, with 12 bases between. The CDR3 has 13 residues. Here the CDR3 DNA reads TGTGCCAGCGTGTCAGCTAGACAAGAGACCCAGTACTTC. Its protein product is CASVSARQETQYF.

This clonotype came up many times. The chain links TRBV4-3 to TRBJ1-3; no definite D call. CDR1 and CDR2 (germline): LGHNA, YSLEER. This CDR3 region has 15 residues. Trimming cost V 0 bases and J 2 bases, with 8 bases left between them. CDR3 sequence: CASSQDPGAGNTIYF. For the CDR3, the DNA is TGCGCCAGCAGCCAAGATCCCGGGGCTGGAAACACCATATATTTT.

With respect to this clonotype: A much larger clone differs by one base, so this may be a read error. This chain links TRBV6-1 with TRBJ1-1; D perhaps matches TRBD1 (5 bases). V lost 7 bases and J lost 3, with 12 bases in between. Germline lookup yields CDR1 MNHNS and CDR2 SASEGT. The CDR3 length is 13 residues. CDR3 sequence: CASKMTEYTEAFF. The CDR3 coding sequence is TGTGCCAGCAAAATGACAGAATACACTGAAGCTTTCTTT.

This clonotype turned up a few times. This chain joins TRBV29-1 and TRBJ2-1; no definite D call. V was cut by 4 bases and J by 8 bases, with 3 bases left in between. Germline values: CDR1 SQVTM, CDR2 ANQGSEA. This CDR3 has 9 amino acids. The DNA for the CDR3 is TGCAGCGTTGGCCATGAGCAGTTCTTC. As protein: CSVGHEQFF.